This entry lists 14 T cell receptor beta chains sequenced from one sample in a study of technical replicates of blood from a few donors. Data came from immunoSEQ multiplex PCR; TCRdb stores just in-frame clones and leaves some out. The repertoire holds around 100,000 clones, with about 95% as singletons. Sequences were obtained from T cells isolated from PBMCs. Source of these receptors: a human donor in good health.

This clone appeared once. Its ends do not fully match the called genes, so a read error is possible. This chain links TRBV7-2 with TRBJ2-7; 11 bases agree with TRBD2. Germline lookup yields CDR1 SGHTA and CDR2 FQGNSA. The CDR3 sequence is 15 residues long. The CDR3 bases are TGTGCCAGCAGCCCTACTAGCGGGAGCCCCTACCAGCAGTACTTC. This sequence encodes CASSPTSGSPYQQYF.

This rearrangement joins TRBV5-1 to TRBJ2-7; TRBD1 is a possible D gene (5 bases). The CDR3 runs to 13 residues. Germline loops: CDR1 SGHRS, CDR2 YFSETQ. The V and J ends lost 2 bases and 2 bases respectively, with 8 bases between them. Here the CDR3 reads CASSFRQTYEQYF. CDR3 sequence (DNA): TGCGCCAGCAGCTTTCGACAGACCTACGAGCAGTACTTC. The whole variable domain, remainder taken from reference TRBV5-1 and TRBJ2-7, is KAGVTQTPRYLIKTRGQQVTLSCSPISGHRSVSWYQQTPGQGLQFLFEYFSETQRNKGNFPGRFSGRQFSNSRSEMNVSTLELGDSALYLCASSFRQTYEQYFGPGTRLTVT.

The CDR3 DNA reads as TGTGCCAGCAGTTACTCGACAGAGAACACTGAAGCTTTCTTT. Its translation is CASSYSTENTEAFF. The chain employs TRBV6-5 and TRBJ1-1; a weak D match, TRBD1 (5 bases). CDR1 MNHEY and CDR2 SVGAGI come from the germline V gene. V lost 0 bases to trimming and J lost 1 base, with 6 bases between them. This CDR3 is 14 amino acids long.

The J gene is TRBJ2-1, the V gene TRBV7-3; D perhaps matches TRBD2 (5 bases). This CDR3 is built from 15 residues. Trimming pared 2 bases from V and 3 bases from J, leaving 11 bases between. CDR1 SGHTA and CDR2 FQGTGA come from the germline V gene. The CDR3 loop is CASSLSSGYYNEQFF. CDR3 sequence (DNA): TGTGCCAGCAGCTTATCCAGCGGCTACTACAATGAGCAGTTCTTC. The full variable domain, with the rest looked up from reference TRBV7-3 and TRBJ2-1, is GAGVSQTPSNKVTEKGKYVELRCDPISGHTALYWYRQSLGQGPEFLIYFQGTGAADDSGLPNDRFFAVRPEGSVSTLKIQRTERGDSAVYLCASSLSSGYYNEQFFGPGTRLTVL.

V and J are TRBV29-1 and TRBJ2-1, with D unclear. The V end was cut by 4 bases, the J end by 4 bases, with 2 bases between. The germline V gene encodes CDR1 SQVTM and CDR2 ANQGSEA. The CDR3 covers 10 residues. CDR3 protein: CSVAYNEQFF. DNA for the CDR3: TGCAGCGTTGCTTACAATGAGCAGTTCTTC.

This rearrangement joins TRBV11-3 to TRBJ2-3, with D possibly matching TRBD1 (5 bases). Germline V gene data show CDR1 as SGHNT and CDR2 as YENEEA. V shed 1 base and J shed 0 bases, with 14 bases lying between them. The CDR3 totals 17 residues. CDR3 loop: CASSLGDSKPSTDTQYF. CDR3 DNA sequence: TGTGCCAGCAGCTTAGGTGACAGTAAACCTAGCACAGATACGCAGTATTTT.

V is TRBV7-9 and J is TRBJ1-1, with D unresolved. Trimming shortened V by 5 bases and J by 8 bases, and 12 bases separated the two germline ends. The CDR3 has 12 residues. The germline CDR1 and CDR2 sequences are SEHNR and FQNEAQ (reference sequence). The CDR3, as DNA: TGTGCCAGCAGCCTAACCGGTCCGGAAGCTTTCTTT. Protein sequence: CASSLTGPEAFF.

The rearrangement links TRBV9 to TRBJ2-5, with unresolved D. Germline V CDR1 and CDR2: SGDLS, YYNGEE. V was pared by 0 bases and J by 4 bases, with 4 bases between. The CDR3 contains 12 residues. The CDR3 sequence: CASSVGGETQYF. The CDR3 DNA sequence: TGTGCCAGCAGCGTAGGCGGAGAGACCCAGTACTTC.

The chain couples TRBV28 to TRBJ1-3; 8 nucleotides align to TRBD1. Germline V gene lookup returns CDR1 MDHEN and CDR2 SYDVKM. This CDR3 contains 13 residues. V gave up 7 bases and J gave up 8 bases; unmatched junction bases: 7. This chain's CDR3 is CASIRGPGYTIYF. The CDR3 DNA reads TGTGCCAGCATCAGGGGGCCGGGGTACACCATATATTTT. The whole variable domain, remainder taken from reference TRBV28 and TRBJ1-3, is DVKVTQSSRYLVKRTGEKVFLECVQDMDHENMFWYRQDPGLGLRLIYFSYDVKMKEKGDIPEGYSVSREKKERFSLILESASTNQTSMYLCASIRGPGYTIYFGEGSWLTVV.

The gene calls are TRBV5-6 and TRBJ2-1, with 7 bases fitting TRBD2. Germline V gene lookup returns CDR1 SGHDT and CDR2 YYEEEE. V was clipped by 4 bases and J by 8 bases; unmatched bases: 12. The CDR3 has 15 amino acids. This CDR3 is CASSGLADGFDEQFF. The DNA of the CDR3 is TGTGCCAGCAGCGGGCTAGCGGACGGGTTCGATGAGCAGTTCTTC.

The chain recombines TRBV7-9 with TRBJ1-5; 10 bases are shared with TRBD1. Germline V CDR1 and CDR2: SEHNR, FQNEAQ (reference sequence). The CDR3 runs 12 residues. With V trimmed by 10 bases and J by 7 bases, 4 bases remained unmatched. The CDR3 spells CATGTGVQPQHF. For the CDR3, the DNA is TGTGCCACGGGGACAGGGGTACAGCCCCAGCATTTT. The complete variable domain, with remaining parts taken from reference TRBV7-9 and TRBJ1-5, reads DTGVSQNPRHKITKRGQNVTFRCDPISEHNRLYWYRQTLGQGPEFLTYFQNEAQLEKSRLLSDRFSAERPKGSFSTLEIQRTEQGDSAMYLCATGTGVQPQHFGDGTRLSIL.

This clone has only one observation. The rearrangement links TRBV5-1 to TRBJ2-1; no reliable D call. Deletions cut 0 bases from V and 2 bases from J, with 3 bases between. Germline CDR1 and CDR2: SGHRS and YFSETQ. This CDR3 spans 13 amino acids. Here the CDR3 reads CASSLGTYNEQFF. CDR3 DNA: TGCGCCAGCAGCTTGGGTACCTACAATGAGCAGTTCTTC. The entire variable domain, with the rest obtained from reference TRBV5-1 and TRBJ2-1, is as follows: KAGVTQTPRYLIKTRGQQVTLSCSPISGHRSVSWYQQTPGQGLQFLFEYFSETQRNKGNFPGRFSGRQFSNSRSEMNVSTLELGDSALYLCASSLGTYNEQFFGPGTRLTVL.

CDR3 sequence reads: CASSFESSPSYNEQFF. The CDR3, as DNA: TGTGCCAGCAGTTTCGAGAGCTCCCCCTCCTACAATGAGCAGTTCTTC. The chain links TRBV27 to TRBJ2-1, with D unresolved. Looked up from germline, CDR1 is MNHEY and CDR2 is SMNVEV (reference sequence). With 3 bases removed from V and 0 bases from J, the gap between germline ends came to 12 bases. This CDR3 spans 16 amino acids.

About this clone itself: Compared with germline, one end of the junction differs, possibly owing to a read error. V gene TRBV5-5 combines with J gene TRBJ1-4; maybe TRBD1 (5 bases). Germline V CDR1 and CDR2: SGHKS, YYEKEE (reference sequence). This CDR3 contains 14 residues. DNA of the CDR3: TGTGCCAGCAGCTTGTGGACATCTAAAGAAAAACTGTTTTTT. Translated: CASSLWTSKEKLFF.